A single sample gave rise to the 18 T cell receptor beta chains below, sequenced in a study of CD8 T cells in Susac syndrome. When the RNA was reverse transcribed, random hexamers were used with an input of about 0.45 to 1 ug. TCRdb used MiXCR to reprocess the immunoSEQ multiplex PCR reads, holding one entry per CDR3 protein. The table has 300,000 to 350,000 distinct CDR3 sequences, about 90% seen once. Sequenced input: CD4+ T cells from PBMCs. These receptors all stem from a human donor with multiple sclerosis.

The rearrangement uses TRBV7-9 and TRBJ2-1; perhaps TRBD2 as D (5 bases). V lost 5 bases, J lost 5 bases, and 16 bases lay in between. Germline CDR1 reads SEHNR; CDR2 reads FQNEAQ (reference sequence). The CDR3 spans 15 residues. CDR3 nucleotide sequence: TGTGCCAGCAGCGAGAAACGAGGGCCAAACAATGAGCAGTTCTTC. Its translation is CASSEKRGPNNEQFF.

The chain carries TRBV6-1 and TRBJ2-2; no clear D gene. Germline V gene data show CDR1 as MNHNS and CDR2 as SASEGT. V lost 8 bases and J lost 5, with 12 bases in between. The CDR3 spans 13 residues. The CDR3 sequence is CASSESQTGELFF. DNA of the CDR3: TGTGCCAGCTCAGAGAGTCAAACCGGGGAGCTGTTTTTT.

The chain carries TRBV5-4 and TRBJ2-1; D gene unclear. CDR3 length: 14 residues. V lost 1 base to trimming and J lost 3 bases, with 8 bases between them. Germline CDR1 and CDR2: SGHNT and YYREEE (reference sequence). For the CDR3, the DNA is TGTGCCAGCAGCTTGAACGGGCGCTACAATGAGCAGTTCTTC. This sequence encodes CASSLNGRYNEQFF.

The chain links TRBV20-1 to TRBJ1-1; D is uncertain. Trimming removed 2 bases from V and 11 bases from J, with 21 bases in between. Germline V gene data show CDR1 as DFQATT and CDR2 as SNEGSKA (reference sequence). The CDR3 consists of 14 residues. In nucleotides, the CDR3 is TGCAGTGCTAGAAGTGGCTCAGTCTCGAGCGAGGCTTTCTTT. Protein product: CSARSGSVSSEAFF.

The chain combines TRBV3-1 with TRBJ1-1; D remains unclear. The ends were cut back, 2 bases at V and 4 bases at J, with 11 bases in the middle. The CDR3 totals 14 residues. The germline V gene encodes CDR1 LGHDT and CDR2 YNNKEL (reference sequence). CDR3 DNA: TGTGCCAGCAGCCAAACCGGACCGTCCACTGAAGCTTTCTTT. Translated: CASSQTGPSTEAFF.

This rearrangement joins TRBV7-8 to TRBJ2-1; 10 positions match TRBD2. The CDR3 is 15 residues long. CDR1 SGHVS and CDR2 FQNEAQ come from the germline V gene. V shed 5 bases and J 0 bases; nucleotides not matched to a gene: 1. This CDR3 reads CASSRLAGSYNEQFF. CDR3 in DNA: TGTGCCAGCAGCCGACTAGCGGGCTCCTACAATGAGCAGTTCTTC.

The genes are TRBV5-6 and TRBJ1-2; TRBD1 agrees at 9 bases. Germline lookup yields CDR1 SGHDT and CDR2 YYEEEE. The CDR3 is made up of 15 amino acids. The junction had 2 bases not matched to a gene; V was cut back by 2 bases and J by 0 bases. The CDR3 here is CASSLGTGSNYGYTF. DNA of the CDR3: TGTGCCAGCAGCTTAGGGACAGGGTCTAACTATGGCTACACCTTC.

The J gene is TRBJ2-7, the V gene TRBV11-2, with TRBD1 matching 7 bases. Germline-derived CDR1 and CDR2 are SGHAT and FQNNGV. After removal of 4 bases from V and 12 bases from J, the junction contained 6 bases not matched to a gene. This CDR3 region has 11 residues. CDR3 nucleotides: TGTGCCAGCAGCTACCGACAGGGCCCGTACTTC. Encoded protein: CASSYRQGPYF.

V and J are TRBV4-1 and TRBJ2-1, with D tentatively TRBD1 (6 bases). The V end lost 1 base, the J end lost 2 bases, and 12 bases lay between the germline ends. Germline V gene data show CDR1 as MGHRA and CDR2 as YSYEKL. The CDR3 has 16 residues. The CDR3 is CASSQGWGPTYNEQFF. The CDR3 DNA is TGCGCCAGCAGCCAAGGTTGGGGGCCGACCTACAATGAGCAGTTCTTC.

The chain carries TRBV6-5 and TRBJ2-4; D is ambiguous. From germline, CDR1 is MNHEY and CDR2 SVGAGI. Deletions cut 6 bases from V and 12 bases from J, with 24 bases between. The CDR3 is 15 residues long. CDR3 in amino acids: CASRSAGPLGDTQYF. As DNA, the CDR3 is TGTGCCAGCAGATCCGCCGGACCCCTAGGAGACACTCAGTACTTC.

The CDR3 here is CAWTYQETQYF. The CDR3 bases are TGTGCCTGGACGTACCAAGAGACCCAGTACTTC. This chain links TRBV30 with TRBJ2-5; D gene uncertain. Germline V gives CDR1 GTSNPN, CDR2 SVGIG (reference sequence). Trimming removed 4 bases at V and 0 bases at J, with 3 bases between. CDR3 length equals 11 residues.

CDR3 loop: CASTRERNTGELFF. CDR3 sequence (DNA): TGTGCCAGCACCCGGGAGAGGAACACCGGGGAGCTGTTTTTT. The rearrangement uses TRBV2 and TRBJ2-2; perhaps TRBD2 as D (6 bases). V dropped 7 bases and J dropped 1 base, with 10 bases sitting between them. The CDR3 is 14 amino acids. In germline, CDR1 is SNHLY, CDR2 FYNNEI.

The chain has TRBV20-1 and TRBJ2-3; no firm D call. CDR1 and CDR2 from the germline V gene are DFQATT and SNEGSKA (reference sequence). This CDR3 has 14 amino acids. Trimming pared 6 bases from V and 0 bases from J, leaving 13 bases between. For the CDR3, the DNA is TGCAGTGCCGGGTTGTCGCGGAGCACAGATACGCAGTATTTT. Translated, it gives CSAGLSRSTDTQYF.

The chain links TRBV19 to TRBJ2-7; D is perhaps TRBD2 (6 bases). V was shortened by 5 bases and J by 4 bases, with 18 bases between the two germline ends. The CDR3 runs to 15 residues. Germline V gives CDR1 LNHDA, CDR2 SQIVND (reference sequence). The CDR3 sequence: CASSPRLSGHYEQYF. The CDR3 bases are TGTGCCAGTAGTCCCAGACTAAGCGGGCATTACGAGCAGTACTTC.

The V and J genes are TRBV7-2 and TRBJ2-7; D might be TRBD2 (6 bases). The CDR3 sequence is 13 residues long. From germline, CDR1 is SGHTA and CDR2 FQGNSA. The V and J ends lost 4 bases and 7 bases respectively, with 14 bases between them. This chain's CDR3 is CASSSRGRGEQYF. The CDR3 DNA follows: TGTGCCAGCAGCTCACGGGGCCGGGGGGAGCAGTACTTC.

In nucleotides, the CDR3 is TGTGCCATCAGAGGCAGAAGCCTTGGCGGCTACACCTTC. Encoded protein: CAIRGRSLGGYTF. The chain joins TRBV10-3 to TRBJ1-2, with no clear D. Trimming shortened V by 6 bases and J by 8 bases, and 16 bases separated the two germline ends. Germline V gene data show CDR1 as ENHRY and CDR2 as SYGVKD. This CDR3 comprises 13 residues.

The V and J genes are TRBV6-5 and TRBJ1-4; D perhaps matches TRBD1 (5 bases). Trimming left V 1 base short and J 12 bases short, with 18 bases between. This CDR3 contains 15 residues. Germline CDR1 reads MNHEY; CDR2 reads SVGAGI. The CDR3 region has the DNA TGTGCCAGCAGTTACTTGGGGGGGGACGTCGCGCAACTGTTTTTT. This codes for CASSYLGGDVAQLFF.

The J gene is TRBJ2-3, the V gene TRBV20-1; 8 nucleotides line up with TRBD2. V lost 6 bases to trimming and J lost 2 bases; unmatched junction nucleotides: 7. The CDR3 consists of 14 residues. Germline V CDR1 and CDR2: DFQATT, SNEGSKA (reference sequence). The CDR3 DNA follows: TGCAGTGCCAGCGGGAGACGCAACACAGATACGCAGTATTTT. It yields the protein CSASGRRNTDTQYF.